Listed below are T cell receptor beta chains from one sample, sequenced in a study of CD8 T cells in ankylosing spondylitis. TCRdb re-called the 5' RACE reads with MiXCR, one entry per CDR3 protein. Among under 300,000 distinct CDR3 sequences listed, about 20% were seen once. Source material: blood, either unsorted or a sorted T cell fraction (not recorded which). Receptor source: a male donor with ankylosing spondylitis or in good health (not recorded which). CDR3s include the opening cysteine and the closing phenylalanine or tryptophan. A D gene is named only where the DNA matches it firmly. Some rows have no size entry. The others give once, few or many, or a class for an expanded clone.

cdr3_nt: TGTGCCAGCATAACAGGGGTTGGGGTCGGGGAGCTGTTTTTT
cdr3_aa: CASITGVGVGELFF
d_call: TRBD1
clone_size: few
v_call: TRBV6-1
j_call: TRBJ2-2

cdr3_nt: TGTGCCACCTCAGGGGGCGTCTACGAGCAGTACTTC
cdr3_aa: CATSGGVYEQYF
d_call: TRBD1
clone_size: -
v_call: TRBV12-3/TRBV12-4
j_call: TRBJ2-7

cdr3_nt: TGCAGCGTGGACAGGGGGGGGTATGGCTACACCTTC
cdr3_aa: CSVDRGGYGYTF
d_call: TRBD1
clone_size: few
v_call: TRBV29-1
j_call: TRBJ1-2

cdr3_nt: TGCGCCAGCAACATCGGACAGGGGCTACCGGAGCAGTACTTC
cdr3_aa: CASNIGQGLPEQYF
d_call: TRBD1
clone_size: -
v_call: TRBV5-1
j_call: TRBJ2-7

cdr3_nt: TGTGCCAGCAGCTCCTGGACAGGGGATGGCTACACCTTC
cdr3_aa: CASSSWTGDGYTF
d_call: TRBD1
clone_size: -
v_call: TRBV27
j_call: TRBJ1-2

cdr3_nt: TGTGCCAGCAGCCAAAAAGAACTTCCCTCCTACAATGAGCAGTTCTTC
cdr3_aa: CASSQKELPSYNEQFF
d_call: -
clone_size: -
v_call: TRBV4-2
j_call: TRBJ2-1

cdr3_nt: TGTGCCAGCAGCCCGACTAGCGGGAGGAATGAGACCCAGTACTTC
cdr3_aa: CASSPTSGRNETQYF
d_call: TRBD2
clone_size: many
v_call: TRBV11-2
j_call: TRBJ2-5

cdr3_nt: TGCAGCGTAGTGAAGTCTCCGGCCCAGTACTTC
cdr3_aa: CSVVKSPAQYF
d_call: -
clone_size: -
v_call: TRBV29-1
j_call: TRBJ2-5

cdr3_nt: TGCAGTGCTAGAGATTTTAAGGCCGGCCCCTCCTACGAGCAGTACTTC
cdr3_aa: CSARDFKAGPSYEQYF
d_call: -
clone_size: few
v_call: TRBV20-1
j_call: TRBJ2-7

cdr3_nt: TGTGCCAGCGCCCTGTCGACAGGGACAGCCTACGAGCAGTACTTC
cdr3_aa: CASALSTGTAYEQYF
d_call: TRBD1
clone_size: few
v_call: TRBV7-2
j_call: TRBJ2-7

cdr3_nt: TGTGCCAGCAGTTTCGTTCTTGGGGTTGATACGCAGTATTTT
cdr3_aa: CASSFVLGVDTQYF
d_call: -
clone_size: many
v_call: TRBV6-5
j_call: TRBJ2-3